This T cell receptor beta chain was recovered during a study of T-cell memory formation after mild COVID-19. Looking at the study overall: TCR clusters showed largely donor specificity.

Germline assignment: CDR1 ENHRY and CDR2 SYGVKD. The ends were cut back, 4 bases at V and 0 bases at J, with 10 bases in the middle. The CDR3 is 14 residues long. With constant-segment primers, 5'RACE yielded cDNA libraries of TCR alpha and TCR beta that carried sample barcodes and UMIs. MiXCR was run by TCRdb on the 5' RACE reads, yielding one entry per CDR3 protein. The table has 500,000 to 600,000 distinct CDR3 sequences, about a sixth seen once. Concerning this clonotype itself: Antigen: not known.

Regarding the study as a whole: Clones that got smaller from day 15 to 85 had even CD4/CD8, while clones growing later tipped toward CD4+. Chiefly within CM and EM were the contracting CD4+ clones; CD8+ ones were within EMRA.

The sequenced material came from PBMCs or a T cell subset sorted from them (not recorded which). The sequence was collected from an adult woman who had mild COVID-19 (a few samples of this study predate the infection). Cell type and time point are not known. V gene TRBV10-3 combines with J gene TRBJ2-7; D possibly corresponds to TRBD2 (5 bases). CDR3 protein: CAISASGSSYEQYF. CDR3 nucleotide sequence: TGTGCCATCAGTGCCTCGGGGAGCTCCTACGAGCAGTACTTC.